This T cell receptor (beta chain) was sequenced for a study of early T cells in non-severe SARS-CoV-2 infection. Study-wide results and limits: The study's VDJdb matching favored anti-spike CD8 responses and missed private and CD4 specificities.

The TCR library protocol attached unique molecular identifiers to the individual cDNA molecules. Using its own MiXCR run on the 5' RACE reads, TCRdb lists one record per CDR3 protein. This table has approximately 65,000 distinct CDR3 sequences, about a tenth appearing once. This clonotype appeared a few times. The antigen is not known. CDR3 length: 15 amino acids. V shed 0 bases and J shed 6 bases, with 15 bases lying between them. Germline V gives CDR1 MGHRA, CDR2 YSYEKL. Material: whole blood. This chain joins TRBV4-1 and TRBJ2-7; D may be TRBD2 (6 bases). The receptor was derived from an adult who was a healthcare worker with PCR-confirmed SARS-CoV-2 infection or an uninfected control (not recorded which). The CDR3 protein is CASSQDRGGAREQYF. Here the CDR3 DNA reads TGCGCCAGCAGCCAAGATCGCGGAGGGGCCCGCGAGCAGTACTTC.